This entry is about one T cell receptor beta chain. The data derive from a study of cytomegalovirus exposure and HLA in healthy donors. These donors counted as nominally healthy when sampled, but unrecorded immune exposures were likely. The germline CDR1 and CDR2 sequences are SGHDT and YYEEEE. V dropped 4 bases and J dropped 8; count of bases not matched to a gene: 5. This CDR3 is built from 13 residues. The PCR contained 60 Vbeta and 13 Jbeta primers. Sequenced by immunoSEQ multiplex PCR; TCRdb stores in-frame clones only, minus some. The profile shows roughly 200,000 clones, approximately 86% of them singletons.

What was sequenced was PBMCs. The sequence was obtained from a boy younger than 10 in good health and CMV-seronegative. J is TRBJ1-4 and V is TRBV5-6; 7 bases match TRBD1. Here the CDR3 DNA reads TGTGCCAGCAGCACACGGGACAGCGAAAAACTGTTTTTT. This codes for CASSTRDSEKLFF.